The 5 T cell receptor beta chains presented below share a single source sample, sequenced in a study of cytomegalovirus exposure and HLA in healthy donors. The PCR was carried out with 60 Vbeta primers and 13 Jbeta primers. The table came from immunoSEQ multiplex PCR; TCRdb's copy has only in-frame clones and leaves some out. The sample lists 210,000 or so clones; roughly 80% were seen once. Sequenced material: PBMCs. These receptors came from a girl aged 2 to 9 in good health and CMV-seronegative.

This CDR3 is CASSIRGANIQYF. Here the CDR3 DNA reads TGTGCCAGTAGTATTCGGGGGGCGAACATTCAGTACTTC. The chain uses TRBV19 and TRBJ2-4; D perhaps matches TRBD2 (7 bases). CDR1 is LNHDA, CDR2 SQIVND, per germline (reference sequence). The CDR3 is made up of 13 amino acids. With 3 bases removed from V and 7 bases from J, the gap between germline ends came to 10 bases. Complete variable domain (other parts from reference TRBV19 and TRBJ2-4): DGGITQSPKYLFRKEGQNVTLSCEQNLNHDAMYWYRQDPGQGLRLIYYSQIVNDFQKGDIAEGYSVSREKKESFPLTVTSAQKNPTAFYLCASSIRGANIQYFGAGTRLSVL.

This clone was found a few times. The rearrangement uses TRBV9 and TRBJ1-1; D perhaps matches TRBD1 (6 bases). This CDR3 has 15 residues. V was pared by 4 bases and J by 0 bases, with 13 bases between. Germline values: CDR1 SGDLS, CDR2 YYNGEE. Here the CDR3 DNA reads TGTGCCAGCAGCCCGAGAGGGGGTATGAACACTGAAGCTTTCTTT. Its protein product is CASSPRGGMNTEAFF.

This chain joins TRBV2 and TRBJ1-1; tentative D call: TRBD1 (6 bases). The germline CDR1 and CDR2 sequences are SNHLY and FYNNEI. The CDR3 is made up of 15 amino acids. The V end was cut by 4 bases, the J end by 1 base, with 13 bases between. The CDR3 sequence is CASSVEGGGNTEAFF. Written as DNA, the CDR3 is TGTGCCAGCAGTGTGGAGGGAGGGGGGAACACTGAAGCTTTCTTT.

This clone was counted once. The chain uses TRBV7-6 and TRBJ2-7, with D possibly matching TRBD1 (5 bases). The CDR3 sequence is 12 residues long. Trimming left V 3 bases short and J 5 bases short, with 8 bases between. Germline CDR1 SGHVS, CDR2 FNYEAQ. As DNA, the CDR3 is TGTGCCAGCAGCTTCCAGGGCGACGAGCAGTACTTC. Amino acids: CASSFQGDEQYF.

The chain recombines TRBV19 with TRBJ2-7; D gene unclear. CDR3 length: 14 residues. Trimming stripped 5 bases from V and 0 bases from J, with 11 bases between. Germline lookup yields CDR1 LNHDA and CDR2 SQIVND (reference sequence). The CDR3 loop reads CASSYSGSSYEQYF. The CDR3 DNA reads TGTGCCAGTAGTTATTCTGGCAGCTCCTACGAGCAGTACTTC.